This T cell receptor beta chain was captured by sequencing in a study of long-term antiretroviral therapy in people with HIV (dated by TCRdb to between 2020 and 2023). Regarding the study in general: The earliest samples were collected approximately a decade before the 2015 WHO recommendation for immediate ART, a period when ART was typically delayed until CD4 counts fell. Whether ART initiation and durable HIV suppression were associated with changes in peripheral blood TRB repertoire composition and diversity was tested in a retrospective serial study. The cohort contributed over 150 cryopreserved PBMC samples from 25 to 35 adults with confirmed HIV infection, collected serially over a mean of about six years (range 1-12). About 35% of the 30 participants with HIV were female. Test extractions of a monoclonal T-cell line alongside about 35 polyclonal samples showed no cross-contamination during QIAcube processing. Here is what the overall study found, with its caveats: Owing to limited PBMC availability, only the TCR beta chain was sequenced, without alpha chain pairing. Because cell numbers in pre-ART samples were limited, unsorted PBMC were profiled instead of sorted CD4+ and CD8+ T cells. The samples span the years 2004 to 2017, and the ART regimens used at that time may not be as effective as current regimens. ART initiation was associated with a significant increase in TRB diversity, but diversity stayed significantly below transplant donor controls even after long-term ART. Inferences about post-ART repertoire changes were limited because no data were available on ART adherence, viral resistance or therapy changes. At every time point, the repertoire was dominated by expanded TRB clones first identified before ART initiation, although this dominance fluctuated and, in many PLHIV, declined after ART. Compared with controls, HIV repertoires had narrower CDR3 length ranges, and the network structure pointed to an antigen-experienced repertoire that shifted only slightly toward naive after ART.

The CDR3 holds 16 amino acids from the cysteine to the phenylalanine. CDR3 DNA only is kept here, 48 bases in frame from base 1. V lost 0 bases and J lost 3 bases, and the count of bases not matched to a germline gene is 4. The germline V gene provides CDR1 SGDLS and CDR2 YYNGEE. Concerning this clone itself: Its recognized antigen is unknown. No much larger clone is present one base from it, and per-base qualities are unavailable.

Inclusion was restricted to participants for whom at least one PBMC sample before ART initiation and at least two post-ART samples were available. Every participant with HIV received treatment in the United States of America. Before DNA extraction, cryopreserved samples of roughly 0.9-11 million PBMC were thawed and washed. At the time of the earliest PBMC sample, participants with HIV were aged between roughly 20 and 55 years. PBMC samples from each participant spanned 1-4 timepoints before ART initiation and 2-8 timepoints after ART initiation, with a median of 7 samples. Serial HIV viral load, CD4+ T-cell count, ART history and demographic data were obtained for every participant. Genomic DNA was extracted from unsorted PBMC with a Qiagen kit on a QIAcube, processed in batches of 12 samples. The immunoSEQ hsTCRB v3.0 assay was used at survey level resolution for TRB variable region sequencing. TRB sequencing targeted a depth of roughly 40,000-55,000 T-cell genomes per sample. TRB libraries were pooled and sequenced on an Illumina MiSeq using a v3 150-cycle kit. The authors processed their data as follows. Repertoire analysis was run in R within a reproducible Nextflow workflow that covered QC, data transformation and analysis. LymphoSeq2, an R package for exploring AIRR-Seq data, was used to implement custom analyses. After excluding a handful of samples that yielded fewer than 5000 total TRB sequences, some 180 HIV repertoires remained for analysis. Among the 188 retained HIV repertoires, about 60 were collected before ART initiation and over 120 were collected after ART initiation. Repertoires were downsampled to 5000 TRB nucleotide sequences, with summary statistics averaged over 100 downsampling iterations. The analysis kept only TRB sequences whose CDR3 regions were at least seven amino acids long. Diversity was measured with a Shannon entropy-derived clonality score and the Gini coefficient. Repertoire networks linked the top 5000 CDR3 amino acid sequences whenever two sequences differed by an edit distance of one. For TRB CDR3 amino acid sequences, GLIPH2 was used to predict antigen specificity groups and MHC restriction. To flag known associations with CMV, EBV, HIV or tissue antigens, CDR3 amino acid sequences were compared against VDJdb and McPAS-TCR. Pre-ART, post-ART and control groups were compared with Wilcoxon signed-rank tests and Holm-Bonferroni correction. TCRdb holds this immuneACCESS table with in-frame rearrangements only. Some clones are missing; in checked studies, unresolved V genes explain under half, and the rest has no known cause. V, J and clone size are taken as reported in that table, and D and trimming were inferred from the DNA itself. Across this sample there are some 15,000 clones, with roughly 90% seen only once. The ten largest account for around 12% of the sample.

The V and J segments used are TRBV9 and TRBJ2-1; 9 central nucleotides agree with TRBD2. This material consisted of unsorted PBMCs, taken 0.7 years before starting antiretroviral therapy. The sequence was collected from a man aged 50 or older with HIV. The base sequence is TGTGCCAGCAGCGTAGGTAGCGGGAGAAACTACAATGAGCAGTTCTTC. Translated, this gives CASSVGSGRNYNEQFF.